This T cell receptor beta chain was sequenced during a study of cytomegalovirus exposure and HLA in healthy donors. The CDR3 runs to 12 residues. Looked up from germline, CDR1 is SEHNR and CDR2 is FQNEAQ (reference sequence). PCR amplification relied on 60 Vbeta primers (plus 13 Jbeta primers). Here immunoSEQ multiplex PCR was the method, and the copy in TCRdb shows in-frame clones only, minus some. The table lists some 99,000 clones, approximately 77% of them singletons. Regarding this clone: The germline gene is not matched at one end of the junction; a read error may be the cause.

Sequenced: PBMCs. The chain recombines TRBV7-9 with TRBJ2-2; D is unclear. The sequence was collected from a female donor in good health and CMV-seronegative. The CDR3 DNA reads TGTTCCAGCAGTCATAACACCGGGGAGCTGTTTTTT. Amino acids: CSSSHNTGELFF.